The next 6 T cell receptor beta chains were all read from a single sample in a study of T cells in Graves' hyperthyroidism and ophthalmopathy. Using RNA transcripts as the source, TCR beta CDR3 regions were amplified. HTBI primers drove first-round RT-PCR of the TCR CDR3. TCRdb analysed the multiplex PCR reads with MiXCR anew, one entry per CDR3 protein. The sample holds 500,000 or so distinct CDR3 sequences, approximately 17% seen once. Material: blood. Every receptor here comes from a woman younger than 35 with Graves' ophthalmopathy.

This clonotype was picked up many times. CDR3 DNA: TGTGCCAGCAGTCCCCAGACAGGGGTGACAGAGACCCAGTACTTC. Its protein product is CASSPQTGVTETQYF. The genes are TRBV28 and TRBJ2-5; 8 positions match TRBD1. This CDR3 has 15 residues. Per germline, CDR1 MDHEN and CDR2 SYDVKM. V shed 5 bases, J shed 4 bases, and the junction held 9 bases outside the gene matches.

This chain uses TRBV6-5 with TRBJ2-2, with 11 bases fitting TRBD1. CDR1 MNHEY and CDR2 SVGAGI come from the germline V gene. J was trimmed by 4 bases and V by 2 bases; bases with no gene match: 3. The CDR3 extends over 16 amino acids. The CDR3 region is CASSYTGTGGTGELFF. CDR3 sequence (DNA): TGTGCCAGCAGTTACACCGGGACAGGGGGCACCGGGGAGCTGTTTTTT.

CDR3 in DNA: TGTGCCAGCAGCTTGGGAACTAGCGGGGGGGCCCTTCAGTACTTC. Translation: CASSLGTSGGALQYF. The V gene is TRBV5-5, the J gene TRBJ2-4; 13 nucleotides line up with TRBD2. Germline V gene sequence: CDR1 SGHKS, CDR2 YYEKEE (reference sequence). The CDR3 sequence is 15 residues long. V lost 0 bases, J lost 11 bases, and 5 bases stayed unmatched.

Of note for this clonotype: An end of the junction differs from the germline gene, which may be a read error. This chain connects TRBV9 to TRBJ1-2; TRBD1 matches 9 bases. The CDR3 length is 15 residues. From germline, CDR1 is SGDLS and CDR2 YYNGEE. This chain's CDR3 is CASSQPGQGSYGYTF. The CDR3 DNA reads as TGCGCCAGCAGCCAGCCGGGACAGGGATCTTATGGCTACACCTTC. The entire variable domain, with the rest obtained from reference TRBV9 and TRBJ1-2, is as follows: DSGVTQTPKHLITATGQRVTLRCSPRSGDLSVYWYQQSLDQGLQFLIQYYNGEERAKGNILERFSAQQFPDLHSELNLSSLELGDSALYFCASSQPGQGSYGYTFGSGTRLTVV.

The rearrangement uses TRBV29-1 and TRBJ1-5; a weak D match, TRBD1 (5 bases). Germline V gene sequence: CDR1 SQVTM, CDR2 ANQGSEA. The CDR3 covers 13 residues. Between the trimmed V and J ends, which lost 6 bases and 7 bases, there was a span of 16 bases. The DNA of the CDR3 is TGCAGCGTGGGTGGGGGAAATGACCAGCCCCAGCATTTT. This sequence encodes CSVGGGNDQPQHF.

In this sample, this clonotype turned up many times. The V gene is TRBV27, the J gene TRBJ1-1, with TRBD1 identical over 7 bases. Germline V gene data show CDR1 as MNHEY and CDR2 as SMNVEV (reference sequence). J gave up 1 base and V 4 bases, and 3 bases lay outside the gene matches. This CDR3 has 14 residues. The CDR3 loop reads CASSSYRGNTEAFF. The CDR3 DNA is TGTGCCAGCAGTTCCTACAGGGGGAACACTGAAGCTTTCTTT.